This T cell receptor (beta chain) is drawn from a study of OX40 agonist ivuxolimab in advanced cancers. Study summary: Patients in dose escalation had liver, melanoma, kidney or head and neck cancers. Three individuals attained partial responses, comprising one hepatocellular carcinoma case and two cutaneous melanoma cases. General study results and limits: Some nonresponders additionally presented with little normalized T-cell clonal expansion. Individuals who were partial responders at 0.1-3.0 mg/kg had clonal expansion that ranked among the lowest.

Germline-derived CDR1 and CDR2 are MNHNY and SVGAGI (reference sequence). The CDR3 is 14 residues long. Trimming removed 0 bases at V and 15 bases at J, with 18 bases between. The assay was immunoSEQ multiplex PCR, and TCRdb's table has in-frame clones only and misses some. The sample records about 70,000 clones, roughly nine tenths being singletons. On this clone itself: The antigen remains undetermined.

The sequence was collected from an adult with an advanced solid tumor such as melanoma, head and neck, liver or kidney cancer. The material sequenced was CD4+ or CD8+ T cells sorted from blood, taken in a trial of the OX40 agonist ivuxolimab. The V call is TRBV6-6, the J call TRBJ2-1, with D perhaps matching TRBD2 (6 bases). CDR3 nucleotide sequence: TGTGCCAGCAGTTACTCGACTAGATCGGGAGCACGGTTCTTC. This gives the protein CASSYSTRSGARFF.